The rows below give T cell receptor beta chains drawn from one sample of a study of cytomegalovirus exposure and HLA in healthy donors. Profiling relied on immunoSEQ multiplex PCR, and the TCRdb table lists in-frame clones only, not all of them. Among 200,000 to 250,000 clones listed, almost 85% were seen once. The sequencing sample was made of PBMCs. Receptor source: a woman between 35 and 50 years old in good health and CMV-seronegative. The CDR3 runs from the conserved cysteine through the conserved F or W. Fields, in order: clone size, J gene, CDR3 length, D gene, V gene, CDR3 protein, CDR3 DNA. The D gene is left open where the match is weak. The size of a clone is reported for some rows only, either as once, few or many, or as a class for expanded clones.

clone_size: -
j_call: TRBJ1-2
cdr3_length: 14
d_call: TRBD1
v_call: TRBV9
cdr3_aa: CASSVAQGAKGYTF
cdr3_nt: TGTGCCAGCAGCGTAGCTCAGGGGGCGAAAGGCTACACCTTC

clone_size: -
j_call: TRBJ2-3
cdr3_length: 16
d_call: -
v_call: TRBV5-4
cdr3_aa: CASSPGSSRSTDTQYF
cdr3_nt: TGTGCCAGCAGCCCCGGGAGTAGCCGAAGCACAGATACGCAGTATTTT

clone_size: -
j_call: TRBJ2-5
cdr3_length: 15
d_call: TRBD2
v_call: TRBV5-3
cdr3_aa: CARSLATRGQETQYF
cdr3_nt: TGTGCCAGAAGCTTGGCTACGCGGGGGCAAGAGACCCAGTACTTC

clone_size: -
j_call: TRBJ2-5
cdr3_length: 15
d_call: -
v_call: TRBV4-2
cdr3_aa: CASSQERLAEETQYF
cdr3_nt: TGTGCCAGCAGCCAAGAAAGGCTAGCAGAAGAGACCCAGTACTTC

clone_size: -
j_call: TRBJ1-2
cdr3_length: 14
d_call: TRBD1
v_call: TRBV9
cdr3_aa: CASSEIGQAYGYTF
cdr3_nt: TGTGCCAGCAGCGAAATTGGACAGGCCTATGGCTACACCTTC

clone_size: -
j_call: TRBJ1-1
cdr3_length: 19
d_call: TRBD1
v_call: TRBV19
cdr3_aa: CASSSHDLLRTGRGDGAFF
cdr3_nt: TGTGCCAGTAGTAGCCACGACCTGCTCAGGACAGGAAGGGGTGATGGGGCTTTCTTT

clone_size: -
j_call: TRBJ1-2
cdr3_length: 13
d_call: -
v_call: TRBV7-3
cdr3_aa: CASSPTVDYGYTF
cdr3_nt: TGTGCCAGCAGCCCGACAGTCGACTATGGCTACACCTTC

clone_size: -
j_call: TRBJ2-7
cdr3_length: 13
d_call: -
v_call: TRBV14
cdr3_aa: CASSQVPGGEQYF
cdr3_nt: TGTGCCAGCAGCCAAGTCCCAGGAGGCGAGCAGTACTTC

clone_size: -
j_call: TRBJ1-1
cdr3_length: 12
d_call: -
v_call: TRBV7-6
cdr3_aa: CASSPRVTEAFF
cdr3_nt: TGTGCCAGCAGCCCCAGGGTCACTGAAGCTTTCTTT

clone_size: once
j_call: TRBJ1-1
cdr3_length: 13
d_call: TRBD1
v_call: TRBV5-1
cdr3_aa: CASSPGQGVEAFF
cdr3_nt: TGCGCCAGCAGCCCCGGACAGGGTGTAGAGGCTTTCTTT

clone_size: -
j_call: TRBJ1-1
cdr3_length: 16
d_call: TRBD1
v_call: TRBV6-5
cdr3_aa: CASSYWGDRASTEAFF
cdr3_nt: TGTGCCAGCAGTTACTGGGGGGACAGGGCTTCCACTGAAGCTTTCTTT

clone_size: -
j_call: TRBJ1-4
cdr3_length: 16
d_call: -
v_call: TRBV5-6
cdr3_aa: CASSLPRKGTNEKLFF
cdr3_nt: TGTGCCAGCAGCCTTCCGAGGAAGGGGACTAATGAAAAACTGTTTTTT

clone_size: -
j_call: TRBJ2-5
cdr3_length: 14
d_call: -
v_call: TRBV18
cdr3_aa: CASSPSGTQETQYF
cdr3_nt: TGTGCCAGCTCCCCATCCGGGACACAAGAGACCCAGTACTTC

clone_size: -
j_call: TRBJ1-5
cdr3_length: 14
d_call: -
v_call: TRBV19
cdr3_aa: CASSWTSKNQPQHF
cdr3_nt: TGTGCCAGTAGTTGGACATCCAAGAATCAGCCCCAGCATTTT

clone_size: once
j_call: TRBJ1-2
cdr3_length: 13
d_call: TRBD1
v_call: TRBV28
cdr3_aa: CASRQGRNYGYTF
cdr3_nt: TGTGCCAGTAGACAGGGGAGGAACTATGGCTACACCTTC

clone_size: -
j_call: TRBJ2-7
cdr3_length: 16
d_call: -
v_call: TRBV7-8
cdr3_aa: CASSLAPGAGFYEQYF
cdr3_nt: TGTGCCAGCAGCTTAGCACCGGGCGCGGGATTCTACGAGCAGTACTTC

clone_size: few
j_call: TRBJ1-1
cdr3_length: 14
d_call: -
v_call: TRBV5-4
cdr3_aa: CASSFGRGDTEAFF
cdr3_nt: TGTGCCAGCAGTTTTGGCCGGGGGGACACTGAAGCTTTCTTT

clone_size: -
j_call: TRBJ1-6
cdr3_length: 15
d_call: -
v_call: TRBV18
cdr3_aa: CASSPVHDSNSPLHF
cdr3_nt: TGTGCCAGCTCACCAGTCCACGACAGCAATTCACCCCTCCACTTT

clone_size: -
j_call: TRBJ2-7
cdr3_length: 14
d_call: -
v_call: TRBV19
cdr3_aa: CASSMNAGANEQYF
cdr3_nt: TGTGCCAGTAGTATGAATGCGGGGGCTAACGAGCAGTACTTC

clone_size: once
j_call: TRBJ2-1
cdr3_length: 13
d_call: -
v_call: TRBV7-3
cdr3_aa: CASSLAAGGEQFF
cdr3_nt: TGTGCCAGCAGCTTAGCCGCAGGAGGCGAGCAGTTCTTC

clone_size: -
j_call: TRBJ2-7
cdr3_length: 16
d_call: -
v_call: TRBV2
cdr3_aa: CASGPGTLQSSYEQYF
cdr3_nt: TGTGCCAGCGGTCCCGGGACATTACAGAGCTCCTACGAGCAGTACTTC

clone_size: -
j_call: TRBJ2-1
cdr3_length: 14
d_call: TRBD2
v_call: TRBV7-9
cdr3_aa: CASSTGLPSNEQFF
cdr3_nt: TGTGCCAGCAGCACGGGACTACCCTCTAATGAGCAGTTCTTC

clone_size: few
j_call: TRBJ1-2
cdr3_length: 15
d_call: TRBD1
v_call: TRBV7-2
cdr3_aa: CASSLVLGTGAGYTF
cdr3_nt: TGTGCCAGCAGCTTAGTTCTCGGGACAGGGGCTGGCTACACCTTC

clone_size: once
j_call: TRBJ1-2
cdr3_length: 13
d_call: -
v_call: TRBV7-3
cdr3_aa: CASSLGQNYGYTF
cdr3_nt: TGTGCCAGCAGCTTAGGGCAGAACTATGGCTACACCTTC

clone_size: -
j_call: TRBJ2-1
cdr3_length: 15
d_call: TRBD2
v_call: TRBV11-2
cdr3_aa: CASSLVAGGPNEQFF
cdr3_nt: TGTGCCAGCAGCTTAGTAGCGGGGGGGCCCAATGAGCAGTTCTTC

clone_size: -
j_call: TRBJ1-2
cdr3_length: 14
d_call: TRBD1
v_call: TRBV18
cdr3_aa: CASSPGQDLDGYTF
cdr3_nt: TGTGCCAGCTCACCGGGACAGGATTTGGATGGCTACACCTTC

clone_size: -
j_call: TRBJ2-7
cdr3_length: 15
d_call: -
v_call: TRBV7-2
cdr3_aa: CASSLGDGGLYEQYF
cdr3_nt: TGTGCCAGCAGCTTAGGTGACGGGGGACTCTACGAGCAGTACTTC

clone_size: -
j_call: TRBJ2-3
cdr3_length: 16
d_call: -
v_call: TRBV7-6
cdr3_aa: CASSLEPQGWTDTQYF
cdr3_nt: TGTGCCAGCAGCTTAGAGCCGCAGGGGTGGACAGATACGCAGTATTTT

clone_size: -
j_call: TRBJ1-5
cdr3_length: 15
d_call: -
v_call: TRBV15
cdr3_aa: CATSKYRDTGQPQHF
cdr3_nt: TGTGCCACCAGCAAGTACAGGGATACTGGTCAGCCCCAGCATTTT

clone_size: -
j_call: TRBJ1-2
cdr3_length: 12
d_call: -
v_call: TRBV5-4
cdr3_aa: CASSLLGDGYTF
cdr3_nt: TGTGCCAGCAGCTTGCTAGGGGATGGCTACACCTTC

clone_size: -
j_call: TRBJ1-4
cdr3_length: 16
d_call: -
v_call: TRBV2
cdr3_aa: CASSAPQGSTNEKLFF
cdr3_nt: TGTGCCAGCAGTGCCCCACAGGGATCCACTAATGAAAAACTGTTTTTT

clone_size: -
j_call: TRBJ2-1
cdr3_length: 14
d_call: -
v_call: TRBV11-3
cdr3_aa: CASSLEGAHNEQFF
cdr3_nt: TGTGCCAGCAGCCTGGAGGGGGCCCACAATGAGCAGTTCTTC

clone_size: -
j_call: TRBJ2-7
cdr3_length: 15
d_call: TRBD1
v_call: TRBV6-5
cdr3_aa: CASSPYGQGAYEQYF
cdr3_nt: TGTGCCAGCAGTCCCTATGGACAGGGGGCCTACGAGCAGTACTTC

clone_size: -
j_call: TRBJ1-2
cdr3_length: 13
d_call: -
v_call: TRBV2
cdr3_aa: CASSPGPNYGYTF
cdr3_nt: TGTGCCAGCAGCCCAGGTCCTAACTATGGCTACACCTTC

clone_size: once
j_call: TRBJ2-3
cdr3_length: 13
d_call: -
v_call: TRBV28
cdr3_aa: CASSLAREDTQYF
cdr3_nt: TGTGCCAGCAGTTTAGCCAGGGAAGATACGCAGTATTTT

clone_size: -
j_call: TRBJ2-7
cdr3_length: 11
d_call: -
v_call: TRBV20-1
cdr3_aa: CSVRDNYEQYF
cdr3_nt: TGCAGTGTCCGGGACAACTACGAGCAGTACTTC

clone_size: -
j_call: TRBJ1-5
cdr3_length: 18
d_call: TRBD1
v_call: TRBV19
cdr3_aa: CASNPGQGVSGSNQPQHF
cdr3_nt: TGTGCCAGCAATCCGGGACAGGGGGTTTCTGGCAGCAATCAGCCCCAGCATTTT

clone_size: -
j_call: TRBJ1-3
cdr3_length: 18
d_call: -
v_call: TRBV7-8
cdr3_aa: CASSLVPPTRGGGNTIYF
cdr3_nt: TGTGCCAGCAGCTTAGTCCCCCCGACAAGGGGGGGTGGAAACACCATATATTTT

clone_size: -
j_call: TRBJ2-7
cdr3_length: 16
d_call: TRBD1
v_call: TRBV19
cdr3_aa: CASTDGPDRASYEQYF
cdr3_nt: TGTGCCAGTACCGATGGGCCGGACAGGGCGTCCTACGAGCAGTACTTC

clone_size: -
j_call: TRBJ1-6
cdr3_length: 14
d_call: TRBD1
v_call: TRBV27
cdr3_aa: CASSSPGQGTPLHF
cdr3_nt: TGTGCCAGCAGTTCCCCCGGACAGGGAACACCCCTCCACTTT

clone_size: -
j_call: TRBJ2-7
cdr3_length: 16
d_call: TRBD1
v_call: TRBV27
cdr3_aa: CASRRRDRGPPSEQYF
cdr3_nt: TGTGCCAGCAGGAGACGGGACAGGGGTCCTCCTAGCGAGCAGTACTTC